The next 17 T cell receptor beta chains were all read from a single sample in a study of metastatic and nonmetastatic thyroid tumors. TCRdb reanalyzed the PCR reads with MiXCR. The top ten hold 20% to 25% of the sample, which has 20,000 or so clones, 30% to 35% seen once. None of the patients had undergone any treatment ahead of thyroid surgery. The sample comprised adjacent normal tissue. The receptor source for this set is a female donor with papillary thyroid cancer or a benign thyroid nodule (not recorded which). Some clones in this sample may be carry-over from other donors' samples.

Here the CDR3 DNA reads TGCAGTGCTAGCCCCATGCAGGCTAACACAGATACGCAGTATTTT. Amino acid sequence: CSASPMQANTDTQYF. V gene TRBV20-1 combines with J gene TRBJ2-3; D unclear. Trimming removed 3 bases from V and 2 bases from J, with 15 bases in between. CDR1 is DFQATT and CDR2 is SNEGSKA in the germline V gene (reference sequence). The CDR3 spans 15 residues.

The chain carries TRBV19 and TRBJ1-1, with a tentative D call TRBD1 (6 bases). Trimming took 3 bases from V and 10 from J, leaving 12 bases between them. CDR1 is LNHDA and CDR2 is SQIVND in the germline V gene (reference sequence). The CDR3 length is 12 residues. CDR3 in DNA: TGTGCCAGTAGTATTAGCAGGGGAGGAGCTTTCTTT. This translates into CASSISRGGAFF.

This clone was counted a few times. The chain employs TRBV10-1 and TRBJ1-1, with D hard to call. Germline V lookup: CDR1 WNHNN, CDR2 SYGVQD (reference sequence). Trimming left V 0 bases short and J 7 bases short, with 15 bases between. The CDR3 runs 15 residues. The CDR3 region is CASSESIWKEDEAFF. CDR3 in DNA: TGCGCCAGCAGTGAGTCCATCTGGAAGGAAGATGAAGCTTTCTTT.

The chain has TRBV28 and TRBJ1-5; possible D gene TRBD1, 6 bases. The CDR3 is 13 residues long. CDR1 is MDHEN, CDR2 SYDVKM, per germline. V lost 5 bases and J 1 base, leaving 6 bases between the germline ends. In DNA form, the CDR3 reads TGTGCCAGCAGTCAGGGGAGCAATCAGCCCCAGCATTTT. Translated, it gives CASSQGSNQPQHF.

This clone was counted only a few times. This sequence joins TRBV29-1 and TRBJ2-1; 11 bases are shared with TRBD2. Trimming removed 6 bases from V and 10 bases from J; junction bases left unmatched: 14. The germline CDR1 and CDR2 sequences are SQVTM and ANQGSEA. This CDR3 has 15 residues. Written as DNA, the CDR3 is TGCAGCGTCCCAGAGGTAGCGGGGGGGGCCAGCGAGCAGTTCTTC. This gives the protein CSVPEVAGGASEQFF.

J is TRBJ2-7 and V is TRBV11-1; no firm D call. CDR1 and CDR2 (germline): SGHAT, FQDESV (reference sequence). Between the trimmed V and J ends, which lost 0 bases and 0 bases, there was a span of 6 bases. The CDR3 length is 14 residues. CDR3 sequence reads: CASSLAVSSYEQYF. As DNA, the CDR3 is TGTGCCAGCAGCTTAGCGGTTAGCTCCTACGAGCAGTACTTC.

This clone was counted a few times. J is TRBJ2-3 and V is TRBV28; D gene uncertain. From germline, CDR1 is MDHEN and CDR2 SYDVKM. The CDR3 totals 13 residues. Trimming removed 7 bases from V and 2 bases from J, with 10 bases in between. As DNA, the CDR3 is TGTGCCAGCAATCCCCCCCTCACAGATACGCAGTATTTT. Its translation is CASNPPLTDTQYF. The whole variable domain, filled in from reference TRBV28 and TRBJ2-3, reads DVKVTQSSRYLVKRTGEKVFLECVQDMDHENMFWYRQDPGLGLRLIYFSYDVKMKEKGDIPEGYSVSREKKERFSLILESASTNQTSMYLCASNPPLTDTQYFGPGTRLTVL.

This clone was picked up many times. The DNA for the CDR3 is TGTGCCAGCAGCGCATCATCAGGGTTCCGCGACGAGCAGTACTTC. Translation gives CASSASSGFRDEQYF. This rearrangement joins TRBV7-6 to TRBJ2-7; perhaps TRBD1 as D (5 bases). Germline V gives CDR1 SGHVS, CDR2 FNYEAQ. The V gene lost 5 bases and the J gene lost 5 bases, with 19 bases spanning the gap. This CDR3 comprises 15 residues.

The chain couples TRBV2 to TRBJ2-7; D gene uncertain. V dropped 2 bases and J dropped 3 bases, with 5 bases sitting between them. The germline gives CDR1 SNHLY, CDR2 FYNNEI. This CDR3 region has 12 residues. CDR3 DNA sequence: TGTGCCAGCAGTGAAAATCTCTACGAGCAGTACTTC. Its protein product is CASSENLYEQYF.

There are a few counts of this clone. The gene calls are TRBV24-1 and TRBJ2-1; 10 bases map to TRBD1. V gave up 9 bases and J gave up 8 bases; unmatched junction bases: 6. There are 13 residues in the CDR3. The V gene's germline CDR1 is KGHDR and CDR2 SFDVKD. CDR3 sequence (DNA): TGTGCCACCCGGGACAGGGGCTTCGATGAGCAGTTCTTC. Protein sequence: CATRDRGFDEQFF.

V usage is TRBV2 and J usage is TRBJ2-6; 7 nucleotides align to TRBD1. V shed 7 bases and J 0 bases; nucleotides not matched to a gene: 6. CDR3 length: 16 residues. Germline CDR1 is SNHLY and CDR2 is FYNNEI. The CDR3 is CASTSRQGSGANVLTF. The CDR3 region has the DNA TGTGCCAGCACCAGCCGACAGGGCTCTGGGGCCAACGTCCTGACTTTC. Using reference TRBV2 and TRBJ2-6 for the parts outside the CDR3, the full variable domain is EPEVTQTPSHQVTQMGQEVILRCVPISNHLYFYWYRQILGQKVEFLVSFYNNEISEKSEIFDDQFSVERPDGSNFTLKIRSTKLEDSAMYFCASTSRQGSGANVLTFGAGSRLTVL.

This clone is deemed medium-sized (0.01 to 0.1%). The chain joins TRBV6-1 to TRBJ1-1; D is possibly TRBD1 (5 bases). Trimming stripped 5 bases from V and 9 bases from J, with 16 bases between. The CDR3 sequence is 13 residues long. Germline CDR1 reads MNHNS; CDR2 reads SASEGT. The CDR3 spells CASSMTDTIKAFF. The CDR3 DNA sequence: TGTGCCAGCAGTATGACAGACACCATTAAAGCTTTCTTT.

Only a few counts were recorded for this clone. V and J are TRBV27 and TRBJ1-2, with a weak D call TRBD1 (5 bases). This CDR3 comprises 13 residues. Trimming stripped 3 bases from V and 9 bases from J, with 14 bases between. Germline values: CDR1 MNHEY, CDR2 SMNVEV (reference sequence). The CDR3 sequence: CASSLTDKTSYTF. CDR3 nucleotide sequence: TGTGCCAGCAGTTTGACAGACAAAACTAGCTACACCTTC.

The sample holds a few counts of this clone. The chain couples TRBV28 to TRBJ1-5; D is unclear. The V and J ends lost 3 bases and 6 bases respectively, with 6 bases between them. The CDR3 consists of 12 residues. CDR1 MDHEN and CDR2 SYDVKM come from the germline V gene. CDR3 sequence (DNA): TGTGCCAGCAGTTTCGCGGGTCAGCCCCAGCATTTT. This translates into CASSFAGQPQHF.

In its sample, this clone is medium-sized (0.01 to 0.1%). This chain joins TRBV28 and TRBJ1-6, with D possibly TRBD1 on 5 matching bases. The CDR3 runs 15 residues. The germline V and J ends were trimmed by 5 bases and 8 bases, with 16 bases remaining between them. Germline CDR1 and CDR2: MDHEN and SYDVKM. The chain's CDR3 is CASSPPGRGDSPLHF. In DNA, the CDR3 is TGTGCCAGCAGTCCACCGGGACGGGGGGATTCACCCCTCCACTTT.

The chain is built from TRBV18 and TRBJ2-3; 8 bases align to TRBD1. Looked up from germline, CDR1 is KGHSH and CDR2 is LQKENI. This CDR3 contains 15 residues. Losses at the gene ends were 4 bases for V and 4 bases for J; bases not matched to a gene: 7. CDR3 nucleotides: TGTGCCAGCTCACTCGGACAGGGAGGCTCAGATACGCAGTATTTT. It specifies CASSLGQGGSDTQYF.

This clone was picked up many times. V usage is TRBV5-6 and J usage is TRBJ1-4, with D possibly matching TRBD1 (6 bases). Germline V gene data show CDR1 as SGHDT and CDR2 as YYEEEE. CDR3 length: 14 residues. V was shortened by 1 base and J by 7 bases, with 11 bases between the two germline ends. The CDR3 DNA follows: TGTGCCAGCAGCTTGAGCAGGGGAGGTGAAAAACTGTTTTTT. This encodes CASSLSRGGEKLFF. Full variable domain (rest looked up from reference TRBV5-6 and TRBJ1-4): DAGVTQSPTHLIKTRGQQVTLRCSPKSGHDTVSWYQQALGQGPQFIFQYYEEEERQRGNFPDRFSGHQFPNYSSELNVNALLLGDSALYLCASSLSRGGEKLFFGSGTQLSVL.